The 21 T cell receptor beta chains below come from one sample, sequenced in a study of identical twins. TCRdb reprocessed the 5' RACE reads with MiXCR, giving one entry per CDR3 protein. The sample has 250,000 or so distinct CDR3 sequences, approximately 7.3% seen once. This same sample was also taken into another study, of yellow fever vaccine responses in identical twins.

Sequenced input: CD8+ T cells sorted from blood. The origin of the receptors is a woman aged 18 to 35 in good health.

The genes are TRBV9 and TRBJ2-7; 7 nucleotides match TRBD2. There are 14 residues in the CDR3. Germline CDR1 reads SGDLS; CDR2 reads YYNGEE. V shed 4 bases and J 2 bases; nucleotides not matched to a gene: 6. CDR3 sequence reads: CASSLGTTPYEQYF. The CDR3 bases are TGTGCCAGCAGCCTGGGGACTACCCCCTACGAGCAGTACTTC.

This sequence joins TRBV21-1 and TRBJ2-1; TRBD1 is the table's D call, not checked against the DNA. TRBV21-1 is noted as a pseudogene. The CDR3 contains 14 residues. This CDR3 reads CASSPPVGQAAAFF. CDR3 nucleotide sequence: TGTGCCAGCAGCCCCCCGGTAGGTCAGGCAGCGGCGTTCTTC.

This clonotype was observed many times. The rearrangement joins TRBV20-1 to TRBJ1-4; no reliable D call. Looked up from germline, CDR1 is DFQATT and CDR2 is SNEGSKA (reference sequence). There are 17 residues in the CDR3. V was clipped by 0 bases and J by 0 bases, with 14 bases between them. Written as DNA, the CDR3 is TGCAGTGCTAGAGATCATCGGCAGACTGCAACTAATGAAAAACTGTTTTTT. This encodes CSARDHRQTATNEKLFF.

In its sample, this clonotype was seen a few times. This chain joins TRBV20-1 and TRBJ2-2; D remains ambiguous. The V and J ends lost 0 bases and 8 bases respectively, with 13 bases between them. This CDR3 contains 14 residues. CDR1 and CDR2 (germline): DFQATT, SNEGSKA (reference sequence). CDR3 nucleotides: TGCAGTGCTAGAGATTCGTGGGGTAGAGGGGAGCTGTTTTTT. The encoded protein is CSARDSWGRGELFF.

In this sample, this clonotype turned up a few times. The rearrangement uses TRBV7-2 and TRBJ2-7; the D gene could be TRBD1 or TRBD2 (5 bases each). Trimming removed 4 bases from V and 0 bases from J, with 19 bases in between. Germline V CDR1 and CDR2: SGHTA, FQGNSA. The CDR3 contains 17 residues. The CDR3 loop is CASSWTSRGRGSYEQYF. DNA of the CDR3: TGTGCCAGCAGCTGGACGTCACGGGGCCGAGGCTCCTACGAGCAGTACTTC.

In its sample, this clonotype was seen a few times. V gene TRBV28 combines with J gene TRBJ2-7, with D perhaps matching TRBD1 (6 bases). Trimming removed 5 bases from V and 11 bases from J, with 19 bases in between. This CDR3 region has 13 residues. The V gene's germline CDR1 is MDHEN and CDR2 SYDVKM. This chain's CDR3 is CASSRDLRQGKYF. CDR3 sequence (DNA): TGTGCCAGCAGTCGCGACCTACGGCAGGGGAAGTACTTC.

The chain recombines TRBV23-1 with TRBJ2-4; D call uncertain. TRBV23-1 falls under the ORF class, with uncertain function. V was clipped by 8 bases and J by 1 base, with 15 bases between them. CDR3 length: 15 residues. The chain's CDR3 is CASVPRVGAKNIQYF. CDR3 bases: TGCGCCAGCGTCCCCCGGGTTGGGGCCAAAAACATTCAGTACTTC.

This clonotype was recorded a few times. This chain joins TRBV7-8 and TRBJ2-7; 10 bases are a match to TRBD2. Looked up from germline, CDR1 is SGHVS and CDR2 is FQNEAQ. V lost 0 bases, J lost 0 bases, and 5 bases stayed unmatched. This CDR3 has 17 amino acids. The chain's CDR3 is CASSLAVVAGGSYEQYF. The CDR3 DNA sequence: TGTGCCAGCAGCTTAGCAGTGGTAGCGGGAGGCTCCTACGAGCAGTACTTC.

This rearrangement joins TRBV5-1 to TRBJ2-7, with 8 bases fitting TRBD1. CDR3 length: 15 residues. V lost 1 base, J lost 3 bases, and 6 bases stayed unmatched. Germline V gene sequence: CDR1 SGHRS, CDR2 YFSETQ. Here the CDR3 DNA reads TGCGCCAGCAGCTTGCCGCGACAGGGGTACTACGAGCAGTACTTC. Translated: CASSLPRQGYYEQYF.

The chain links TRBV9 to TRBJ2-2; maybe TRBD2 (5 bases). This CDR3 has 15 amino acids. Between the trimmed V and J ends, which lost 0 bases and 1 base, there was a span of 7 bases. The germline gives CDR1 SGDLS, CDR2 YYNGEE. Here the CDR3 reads CASSVASMNTGELFF. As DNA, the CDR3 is TGTGCCAGCAGCGTAGCTAGCATGAACACCGGGGAGCTGTTTTTT. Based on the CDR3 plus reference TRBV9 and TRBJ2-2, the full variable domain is DSGVTQTPKHLITATGQRVTLRCSPRSGDLSVYWYQQSLDQGLQFLIQYYNGEERAKGNILERFSAQQFPDLHSELNLSSLELGDSALYFCASSVASMNTGELFFGEGSRLTVL.

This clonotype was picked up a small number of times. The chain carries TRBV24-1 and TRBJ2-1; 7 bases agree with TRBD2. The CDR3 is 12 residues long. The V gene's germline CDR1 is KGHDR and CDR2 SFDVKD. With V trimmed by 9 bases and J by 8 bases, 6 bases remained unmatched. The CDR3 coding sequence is TGTGCCACCTCGCCAGGGAGGGATGAGCAGTTCTTC. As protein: CATSPGRDEQFF.

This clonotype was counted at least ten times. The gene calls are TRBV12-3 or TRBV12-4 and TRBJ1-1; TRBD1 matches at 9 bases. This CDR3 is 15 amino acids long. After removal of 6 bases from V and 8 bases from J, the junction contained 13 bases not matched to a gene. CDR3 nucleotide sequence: TGTGCCAGCAGCCCTATGGGAGGGGGGACAGGGGAAGCTTTCTTT. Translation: CASSPMGGGTGEAFF.

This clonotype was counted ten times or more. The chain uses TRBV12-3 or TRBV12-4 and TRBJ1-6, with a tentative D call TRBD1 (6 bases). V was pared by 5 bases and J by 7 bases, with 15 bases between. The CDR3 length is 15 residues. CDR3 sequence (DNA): TGTGCCAGCAGTCCCGGGGCGGGGGCGAATTCACCCCTCCACTTT. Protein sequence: CASSPGAGANSPLHF.

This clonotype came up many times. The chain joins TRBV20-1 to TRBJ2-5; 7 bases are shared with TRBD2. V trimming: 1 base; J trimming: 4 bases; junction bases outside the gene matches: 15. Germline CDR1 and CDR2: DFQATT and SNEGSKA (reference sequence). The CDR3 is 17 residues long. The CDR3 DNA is TGCAGTGCTAGAGTACGGGGAGCGGGGATTGAGGGAGAGACCCAGTACTTC. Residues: CSARVRGAGIEGETQYF.

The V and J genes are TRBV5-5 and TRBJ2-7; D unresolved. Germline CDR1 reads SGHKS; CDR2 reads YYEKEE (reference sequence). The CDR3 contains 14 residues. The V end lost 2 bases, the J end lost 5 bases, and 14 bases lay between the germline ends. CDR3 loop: CASSFDLTVNEQYF. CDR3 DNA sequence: TGTGCCAGCAGCTTCGACCTGACCGTAAACGAGCAGTACTTC.

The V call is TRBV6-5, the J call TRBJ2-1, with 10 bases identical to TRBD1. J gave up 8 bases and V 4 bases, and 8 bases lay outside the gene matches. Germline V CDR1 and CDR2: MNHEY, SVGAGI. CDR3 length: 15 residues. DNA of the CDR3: TGTGCCAGCAGTTCCGGACAGGGGGGGATTTATGAGCAGTTCTTC. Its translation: CASSSGQGGIYEQFF.

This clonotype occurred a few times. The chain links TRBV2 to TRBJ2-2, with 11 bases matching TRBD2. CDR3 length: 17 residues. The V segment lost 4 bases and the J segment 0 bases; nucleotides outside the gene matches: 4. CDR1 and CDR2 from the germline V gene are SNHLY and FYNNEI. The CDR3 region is CASSGPLAGANTGELFF. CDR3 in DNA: TGTGCCAGCAGTGGACCACTAGCGGGGGCGAACACCGGGGAGCTGTTTTTT.

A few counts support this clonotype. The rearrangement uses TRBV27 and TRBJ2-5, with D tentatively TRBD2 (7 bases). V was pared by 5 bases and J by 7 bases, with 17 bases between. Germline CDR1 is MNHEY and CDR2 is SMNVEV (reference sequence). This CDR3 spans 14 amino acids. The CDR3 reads CASSLGGGRATQYF. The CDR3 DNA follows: TGTGCCAGCAGTCTAGGGGGGGGGAGGGCGACCCAGTACTTC.

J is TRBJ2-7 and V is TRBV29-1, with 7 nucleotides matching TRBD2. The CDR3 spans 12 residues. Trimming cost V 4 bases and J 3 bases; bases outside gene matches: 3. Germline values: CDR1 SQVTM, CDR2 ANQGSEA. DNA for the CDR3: TGCAGCGTTGTGGGGGAGGGCTACGAGCAGTACTTC. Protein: CSVVGEGYEQYF.

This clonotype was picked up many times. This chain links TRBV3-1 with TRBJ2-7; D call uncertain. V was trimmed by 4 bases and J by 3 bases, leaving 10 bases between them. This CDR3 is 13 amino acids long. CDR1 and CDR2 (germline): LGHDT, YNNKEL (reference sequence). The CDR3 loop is CASSPSLGYEQYF. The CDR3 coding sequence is TGTGCCAGCAGCCCCAGCCTAGGCTACGAGCAGTACTTC.

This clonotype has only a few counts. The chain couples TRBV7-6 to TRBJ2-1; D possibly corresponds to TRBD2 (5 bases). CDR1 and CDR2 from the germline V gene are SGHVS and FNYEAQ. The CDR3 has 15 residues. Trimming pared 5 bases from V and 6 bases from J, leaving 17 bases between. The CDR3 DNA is TGTGCCAGCAGCCCAGATGGAGGAGTTCGCAATGAGCAGTTCTTC. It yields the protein CASSPDGGVRNEQFF.